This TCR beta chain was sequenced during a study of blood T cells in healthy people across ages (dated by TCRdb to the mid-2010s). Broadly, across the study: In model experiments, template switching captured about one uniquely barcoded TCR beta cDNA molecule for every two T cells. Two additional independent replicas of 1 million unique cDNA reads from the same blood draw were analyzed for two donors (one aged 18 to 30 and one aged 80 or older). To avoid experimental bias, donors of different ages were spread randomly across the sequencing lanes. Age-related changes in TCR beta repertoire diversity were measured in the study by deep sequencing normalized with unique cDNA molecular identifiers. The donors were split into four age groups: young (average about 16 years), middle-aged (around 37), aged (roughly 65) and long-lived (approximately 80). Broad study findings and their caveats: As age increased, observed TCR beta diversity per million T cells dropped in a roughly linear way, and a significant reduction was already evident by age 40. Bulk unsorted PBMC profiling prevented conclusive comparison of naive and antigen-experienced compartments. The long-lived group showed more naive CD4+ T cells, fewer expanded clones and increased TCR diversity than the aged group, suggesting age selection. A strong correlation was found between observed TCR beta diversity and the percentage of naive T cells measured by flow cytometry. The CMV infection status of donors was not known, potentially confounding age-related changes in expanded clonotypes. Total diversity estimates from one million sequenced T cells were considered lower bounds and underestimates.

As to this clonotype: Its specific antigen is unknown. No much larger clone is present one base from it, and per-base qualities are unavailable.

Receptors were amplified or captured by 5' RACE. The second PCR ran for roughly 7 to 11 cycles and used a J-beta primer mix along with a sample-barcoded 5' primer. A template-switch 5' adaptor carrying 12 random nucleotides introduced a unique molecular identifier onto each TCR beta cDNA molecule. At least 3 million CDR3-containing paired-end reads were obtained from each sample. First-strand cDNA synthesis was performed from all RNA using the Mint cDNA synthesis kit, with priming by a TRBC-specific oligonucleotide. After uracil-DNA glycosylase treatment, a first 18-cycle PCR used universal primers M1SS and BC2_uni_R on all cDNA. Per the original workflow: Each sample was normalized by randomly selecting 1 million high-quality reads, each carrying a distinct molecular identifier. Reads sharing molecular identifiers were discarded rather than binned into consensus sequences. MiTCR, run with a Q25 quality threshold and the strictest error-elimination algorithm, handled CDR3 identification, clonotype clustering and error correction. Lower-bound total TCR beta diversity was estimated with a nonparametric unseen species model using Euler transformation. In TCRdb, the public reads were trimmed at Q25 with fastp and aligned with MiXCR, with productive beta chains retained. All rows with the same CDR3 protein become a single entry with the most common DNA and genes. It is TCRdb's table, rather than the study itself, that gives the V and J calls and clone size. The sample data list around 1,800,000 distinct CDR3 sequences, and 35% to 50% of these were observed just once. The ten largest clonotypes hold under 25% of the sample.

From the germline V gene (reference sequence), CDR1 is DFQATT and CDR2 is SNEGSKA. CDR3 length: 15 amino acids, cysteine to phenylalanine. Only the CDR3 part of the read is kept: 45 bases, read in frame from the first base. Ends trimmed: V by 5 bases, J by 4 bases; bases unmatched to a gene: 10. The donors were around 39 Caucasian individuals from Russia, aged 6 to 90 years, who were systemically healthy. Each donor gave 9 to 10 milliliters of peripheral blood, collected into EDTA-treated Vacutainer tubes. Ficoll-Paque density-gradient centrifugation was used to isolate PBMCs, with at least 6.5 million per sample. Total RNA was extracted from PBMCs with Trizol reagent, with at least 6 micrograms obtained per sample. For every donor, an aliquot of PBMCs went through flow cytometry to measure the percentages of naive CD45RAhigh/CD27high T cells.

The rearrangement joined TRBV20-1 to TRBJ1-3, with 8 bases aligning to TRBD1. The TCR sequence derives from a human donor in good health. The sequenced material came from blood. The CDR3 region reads CSAWPQGASGNTIYF. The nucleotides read TGCAGTGCTTGGCCGCAGGGGGCGTCGGGAAACACCATATATTTT.